Following are 22 T cell receptor beta chains from one sample sequenced in a study of T cells in Graves' hyperthyroidism and ophthalmopathy (dated by TCRdb to between 2018 and 2021). Library creation used multiplex PCR. Instrument on record: Illumina HiSeq 2000. The TCR beta CDR3 regions were amplified from the RNA transcripts. The TCR CDR3 was subjected to a first round of RT-PCR using the HTBI primer set and the Qiagen OneStep RT-PCR kit. The public reads were run again by TCRdb, first through fastp at Q25 and then through MiXCR, and only productive beta chains were kept. Every distinct CDR3 protein forms one entry, paired with its most common genes and DNA. In this sample the table shows fewer than 700,000 distinct CDR3 sequences, roughly 17% of which occur a single time. Approximately 15% of the sample is held by the ten biggest clonotypes. Input material: blood. All receptors come from a young woman with Graves' ophthalmopathy.

The V and J genes are TRBV4-1 and TRBJ1-1, with unresolved D. The CDR3 is made up of 16 amino acids. The ends were cut back, 3 bases at V and 7 bases at J, with 21 bases in the middle. Germline V gene lookup returns CDR1 MGHRA and CDR2 YSYEKL. The CDR3 nucleotides are TGCGCCAGCAGCCAGGGTACCCTCGGGCCCGCGGATGAAGCTTTCTTT. It specifies CASSQGTLGPADEAFF.

This chain joins TRBV29-1 and TRBJ2-5; 9 nucleotides match TRBD2. V shed 4 bases, J shed 1 base, and the junction held 4 bases outside the gene matches. The CDR3 contains 14 residues. CDR1 is SQVTM, CDR2 ANQGSEA, per germline. CDR3 loop: CSVVAGEVQETQYF. The CDR3 DNA sequence: TGCAGCGTTGTAGCGGGGGAGGTCCAAGAGACCCAGTACTTC.

V usage is TRBV28 and J usage is TRBJ2-7; 13 bases are a match to TRBD2. Germline-derived CDR1 and CDR2 are MDHEN and SYDVKM. The CDR3 extends over 16 amino acids. Trimming at V came to 2 bases and at J to 7 bases, leaving 8 bases not matched to a gene. The CDR3 here is CASSLHGLAGVHEQYF. CDR3 bases: TGTGCCAGCAGTTTACACGGACTAGCGGGAGTACATGAGCAGTACTTC.

This clonotype was detected ten times or more. The chain combines TRBV30 with TRBJ1-1; 7 nucleotides line up with TRBD1. The junction had 10 bases not matched to a gene; V was cut back by 1 base and J by 11 bases. This CDR3 has 13 residues. The germline gives CDR1 GTSNPN, CDR2 SVGIG (reference sequence). The CDR3 coding sequence is TGTGCCTGGAGTGGGGGACAGAACAGGTATGCTTTCTTT. Translation gives CAWSGGQNRYAFF.

This clonotype was seen only once. V usage is TRBV7-3 and J usage is TRBJ1-2; D gene uncertain. V shed 5 bases and J shed 8 bases, with 15 bases lying between them. Germline assignment: CDR1 SGHTA and CDR2 FQGTGA. The CDR3 runs 13 residues. The CDR3 region is CASSPKAIGGYTF. The CDR3 DNA sequence: TGTGCCAGCAGCCCAAAGGCCATAGGGGGCTACACCTTC.

This clonotype was seen a few times. V usage is TRBV9 and J usage is TRBJ2-2, with TRBD1 matching over 8 bases. With 4 bases clipped from V and 6 bases from J, the junction kept 8 bases outside the gene matches. CDR3 length: 15 amino acids. Per germline, CDR1 SGDLS and CDR2 YYNGEE. CDR3 region: CASSSDRAGSGELFF. In DNA form, the CDR3 reads TGTGCCAGCAGCTCGGACAGGGCGGGTTCCGGGGAGCTGTTTTTT.

This rearrangement joins TRBV7-3 to TRBJ2-3, with D maybe TRBD2 (5 bases). The germline V gene has CDR1 SGHTA and CDR2 FQGTGA. The CDR3 runs 17 residues. Trimming cost V 0 bases and J 0 bases, with 13 bases left between them. CDR3 in amino acids: CASSLTHGVASTDTQYF. The DNA of the CDR3 is TGTGCCAGCAGCTTAACCCACGGGGTGGCTAGCACAGATACGCAGTATTTT. The full variable domain, with the rest looked up from reference TRBV7-3 and TRBJ2-3, is GAGVSQTPSNKVTEKGKYVELRCDPISGHTALYWYRQSLGQGPEFLIYFQGTGAADDSGLPNDRFFAVRPEGSVSTLKIQRTERGDSAVYLCASSLTHGVASTDTQYFGPGTRLTVL.

This chain joins TRBV6-1 and TRBJ2-2; D perhaps matches TRBD1 (6 bases). The ends were cut back, 6 bases at V and 9 bases at J, with 14 bases in the middle. This CDR3 has 13 residues. CDR1 and CDR2 from the germline V gene are MNHNS and SASEGT. CDR3 amino acids: CASSWDKSWELFF. The CDR3 DNA follows: TGTGCCAGCAGCTGGGACAAGTCGTGGGAGCTGTTTTTT.

Many counts were recorded for this clonotype. The chain has TRBV28 and TRBJ2-7; a weak D match, TRBD1 (5 bases). Trimming removed 6 bases from V and 2 bases from J, with 11 bases in between. Germline CDR1 and CDR2: MDHEN and SYDVKM. The CDR3 loop spans 13 amino acids. For the CDR3, the DNA is TGTGCCAGCAGCATCGACAGTCCCTACGAGCAGTACTTC. Residues: CASSIDSPYEQYF. Using reference TRBV28 and TRBJ2-7 for the parts outside the CDR3, the full variable domain is DVKVTQSSRYLVKRTGEKVFLECVQDMDHENMFWYRQDPGLGLRLIYFSYDVKMKEKGDIPEGYSVSREKKERFSLILESASTNQTSMYLCASSIDSPYEQYFGPGTRLTVT.

The genes are TRBV20-1 and TRBJ2-3, with 9 bases fitting TRBD2. The germline V gene encodes CDR1 DFQATT and CDR2 SNEGSKA (reference sequence). CDR3 length: 15 amino acids. After removal of 0 bases from V and 3 bases from J, the junction contained 4 bases not matched to a gene. CDR3 loop: CSARDLLAGTDTQYF. For the CDR3, the DNA is TGCAGTGCTAGAGATCTGCTAGCGGGGACAGATACGCAGTATTTT.

This clonotype has a count of ten or more. The J gene is TRBJ1-2, the V gene TRBV28; TRBD1 aligns across 9 bases. Germline CDR1 is MDHEN and CDR2 is SYDVKM. V shed 3 bases, J shed 4 bases, and the junction held 6 bases outside the gene matches. This CDR3 contains 15 residues. CDR3 sequence reads: CASSFLTTGGYGYTF. The CDR3 coding sequence is TGTGCCAGCAGTTTCCTCACGACAGGGGGCTATGGCTACACCTTC.

This clonotype was recorded at least ten times. The chain is built from TRBV12-3 or TRBV12-4 and TRBJ1-6; D not certain. The CDR3 length is 14 residues. V was clipped by 1 base and J by 7 bases, with 8 bases between them. CDR3 amino acids: CASSLGRLNSPLHF. The CDR3 nucleotides are TGTGCCAGCAGTTTAGGGCGGCTGAATTCACCCCTCCACTTT.

This clonotype was recorded at least ten times. V and J are TRBV7-8 and TRBJ2-7; 10 nucleotides align to TRBD1. Germline CDR1 SGHVS, CDR2 FQNEAQ. Losses at the gene ends were 8 bases for V and 4 bases for J; bases not matched to a gene: 20. The CDR3 runs 18 residues. The CDR3 loop is CASGEKKGQGFSEYEQYF. DNA of the CDR3: TGTGCCAGCGGGGAGAAAAAGGGACAGGGGTTTTCGGAGTACGAGCAGTACTTC.

This rearrangement joins TRBV9 to TRBJ1-5; 7 bases line up with TRBD1. Trimming cost V 4 bases and J 8 bases; bases outside gene matches: 6. Germline V gene data show CDR1 as SGDLS and CDR2 as YYNGEE. The CDR3 length is 13 residues. CDR3 sequence: CASSLAGGEPQHF. DNA of the CDR3: TGTGCCAGCAGCTTAGCAGGGGGGGAGCCCCAGCATTTT.

This clonotype was observed a handful of times. The rearrangement links TRBV5-1 to TRBJ1-2; D uncertain. Germline V lookup: CDR1 SGHRS, CDR2 YFSETQ. This CDR3 has 22 residues. V was trimmed by 0 bases and J by 0 bases, leaving 30 bases between them. The CDR3: CASSLGFRVADSIGIPNYGYTF. The CDR3 nucleotides read TGCGCCAGCAGCTTGGGGTTTCGGGTGGCGGACTCCATCGGTATTCCTAACTATGGCTACACCTTC.

The chain is built from TRBV30 and TRBJ1-2; D is unresolved. This CDR3 is 10 amino acids long. With 7 bases removed from V and 6 bases from J, the gap between germline ends came to 9 bases. From germline, CDR1 is GTSNPN and CDR2 SVGIG (reference sequence). The CDR3 coding sequence is TGTGCCTCCGAACATGATGGCTACACCTTC. Encoded protein: CASEHDGYTF.

This clonotype was observed many times. This chain links TRBV3-1 with TRBJ2-1; 10 bases are shared with TRBD2. Trimming cost V 1 base and J 5 bases; bases outside gene matches: 2. This CDR3 region has 15 residues. Germline CDR1 is LGHDT and CDR2 is YNNKEL (reference sequence). The CDR3 DNA sequence: TGTGCCAGCAGCCAAGTGCTAGCGGGAGACAATGAGCAGTTCTTC. Translation gives CASSQVLAGDNEQFF.

This clonotype was seen many times. The rearrangement joins TRBV2 to TRBJ2-3; maybe TRBD1 (6 bases). Germline CDR1 SNHLY, CDR2 FYNNEI. Trimming removed 6 bases at V and 0 bases at J, with 13 bases between. This CDR3 has 15 amino acids. DNA of the CDR3: TGTGCCAGCAGGAGGCGGACAGAAAGCACAGATACGCAGTATTTT. This gives the protein CASRRRTESTDTQYF.

This clonotype was picked up many times. The chain combines TRBV28 with TRBJ1-5; D may be TRBD1 (6 bases). Trimming took 4 bases from V and 2 from J, leaving 12 bases between them. The CDR3 sequence is 15 residues long. From germline, CDR1 is MDHEN and CDR2 SYDVKM. The DNA for the CDR3 is TGTGCCAGCAGTTCAGGGGTTACAGGCAATCAGCCCCAGCATTTT. Protein: CASSSGVTGNQPQHF.

The chain recombines TRBV6-2 or TRBV6-3 with TRBJ2-7; 7 bases fit TRBD2. V lost 8 bases and J lost 7; bases outside the gene matches: 11. Germline CDR1 MNHEY, CDR2 SVGEGT. CDR3 length equals 13 residues. The CDR3 reads CASVWDYRSEQYF. The CDR3 bases are TGTGCCAGCGTCTGGGACTATCGGTCGGAGCAGTACTTC.

The rearrangement joins TRBV3-2 to TRBJ2-1; the table's D call of TRBD2 was not tested on the DNA. TRBV3-2 counts as a pseudogene. The CDR3 is 17 residues long. DNA of the CDR3: TGTGCCAGCAGCCAAGATCCGGGCGGGTACTCCTACAATGAGCAGTTCTTC. The encoded protein is CASSQDPGGYSYNEQFF.

The sample holds many counts of this clonotype. The rearrangement links TRBV24-1 to TRBJ2-1; 9 positions match TRBD2. The germline V gene has CDR1 KGHDR and CDR2 SFDVKD. CDR3 length: 16 amino acids. With V trimmed by 8 bases and J by 8 bases, 15 bases remained unmatched. The CDR3: CATTQGGRANSDEQFF. In DNA form, the CDR3 reads TGTGCCACCACCCAAGGCGGGAGGGCCAATTCTGATGAGCAGTTCTTC.